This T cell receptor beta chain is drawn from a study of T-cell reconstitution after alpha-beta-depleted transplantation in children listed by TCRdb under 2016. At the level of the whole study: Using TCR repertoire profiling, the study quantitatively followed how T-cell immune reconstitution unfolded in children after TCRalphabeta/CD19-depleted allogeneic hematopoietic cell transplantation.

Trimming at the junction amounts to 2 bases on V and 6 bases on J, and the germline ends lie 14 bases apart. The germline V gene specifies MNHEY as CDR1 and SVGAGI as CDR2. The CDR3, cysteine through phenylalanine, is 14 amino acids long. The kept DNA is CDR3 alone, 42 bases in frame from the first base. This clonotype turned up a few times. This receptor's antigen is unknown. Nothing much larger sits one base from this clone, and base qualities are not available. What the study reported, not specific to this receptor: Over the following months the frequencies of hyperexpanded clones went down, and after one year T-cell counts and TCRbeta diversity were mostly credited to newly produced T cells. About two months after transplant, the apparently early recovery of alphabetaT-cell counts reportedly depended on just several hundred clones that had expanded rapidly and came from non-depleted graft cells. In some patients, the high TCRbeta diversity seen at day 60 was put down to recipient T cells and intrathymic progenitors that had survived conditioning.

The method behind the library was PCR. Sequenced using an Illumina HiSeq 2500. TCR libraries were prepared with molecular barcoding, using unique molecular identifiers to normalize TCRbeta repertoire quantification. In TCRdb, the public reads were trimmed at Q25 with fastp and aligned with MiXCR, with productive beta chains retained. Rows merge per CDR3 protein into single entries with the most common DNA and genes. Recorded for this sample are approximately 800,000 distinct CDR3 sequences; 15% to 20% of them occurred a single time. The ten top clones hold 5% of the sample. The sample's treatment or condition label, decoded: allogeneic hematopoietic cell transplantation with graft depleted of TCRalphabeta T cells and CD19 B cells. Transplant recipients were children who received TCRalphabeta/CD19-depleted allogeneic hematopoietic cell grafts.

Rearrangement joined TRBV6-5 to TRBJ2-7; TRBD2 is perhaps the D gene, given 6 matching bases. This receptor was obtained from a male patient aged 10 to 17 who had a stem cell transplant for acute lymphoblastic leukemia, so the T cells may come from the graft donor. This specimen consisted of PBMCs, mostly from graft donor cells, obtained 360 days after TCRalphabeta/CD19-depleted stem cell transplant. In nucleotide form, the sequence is TGTGCCAGCAGTTACGTGACTAGGGAAGGCGAGCAGTACTTC. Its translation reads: CASSYVTREGEQYF.